Below, 14 T cell receptor beta chains from the same sample are listed, as sequenced in a study of cytomegalovirus exposure and HLA in healthy donors. The PCR had 60 Vbeta and 13 Jbeta primers. Assay used: immunoSEQ multiplex PCR; TCRdb lists only in-frame clones, some missing. The sample records around 140,000 clones, over 70% being singletons. The sequenced material came from PBMCs. The receptors come from a woman aged 18-30 years in good health and CMV-seronegative.

This chain joins TRBV10-3 and TRBJ1-2, with 8 bases aligning to TRBD1. The trim removed 7 bases at V and 5 bases at J, leaving 9 bases unmatched. The CDR3 covers 14 residues. Germline-derived CDR1 and CDR2 are ENHRY and SYGVKD. The CDR3 reads CAINTGQGIYGYTF. As DNA, the CDR3 is TGTGCCATCAATACAGGACAGGGAATTTATGGCTACACCTTC.

The V gene is TRBV7-9, the J gene TRBJ1-2, with unresolved D. This CDR3 spans 17 amino acids. CDR1 SEHNR and CDR2 FQNEAQ come from the germline V gene (reference sequence). Deletions cut 2 bases from V and 5 bases from J, with 21 bases between. This CDR3 reads CASSLTINTPRRYGYTF. The DNA of the CDR3 is TGTGCCAGCAGCTTAACCATTAACACTCCCCGGAGGTATGGCTACACCTTC.

This sequence joins TRBV25-1 and TRBJ2-2; the match to TRBD1 covers 9 bases. The ends lost 7 bases at V and 0 bases at J; junction bases unmatched: 9. Germline assignment: CDR1 MGHDK and CDR2 SYGVNS. The CDR3 has 17 amino acids. The CDR3 loop is CASNRDRDDPNTGELFF. Here the CDR3 DNA reads TGTGCCAGCAATCGGGACAGGGACGACCCGAACACCGGGGAGCTGTTTTTT.

This clone showed up just once. The chain joins TRBV14 to TRBJ1-4; no reliable D call. Trimming cost V 4 bases and J 8 bases, with 14 bases left between them. Germline lookup yields CDR1 SGHDN and CDR2 FVKESK. The CDR3 contains 14 residues. The CDR3 protein is CASSRRGKGEKLFF. The CDR3 coding sequence is TGTGCCAGCAGCCGTAGAGGGAAGGGCGAAAAACTGTTTTTT.

J is TRBJ2-3 and V is TRBV6-4; 8 bases are shared with TRBD1. The CDR3 has 14 amino acids. The V segment lost 0 bases and the J segment 4 bases; nucleotides outside the gene matches: 0. The germline V gene encodes CDR1 MRHNA and CDR2 SNTAGT. The CDR3 region is CASSDSQGADTQYF. CDR3 DNA sequence: TGTGCCAGCAGTGACTCACAGGGGGCAGATACGCAGTATTTT.

The rearrangement links TRBV30 to TRBJ2-7, with D hard to call. CDR1 GTSNPN and CDR2 SVGIG come from the germline V gene (reference sequence). V shed 4 bases and J shed 0 bases, with 13 bases lying between them. There are 14 residues in the CDR3. In DNA, the CDR3 is TGTGCCTGGAACCCAACCTTGAGCTCCTACGAGCAGTACTTC. Encoded protein: CAWNPTLSSYEQYF.

V and J are TRBV12-2 and TRBJ2-1; no DNA check was done on the table's D call, TRBD2. TRBV12-2 is annotated as a pseudogene. The CDR3 consists of 19 residues. CDR3 protein: CASRLTNQLAGGPYNEQFF. The CDR3, as DNA: TGTGCAAGTCGCTTAACGAACCAACTAGCGGGAGGTCCCTACAATGAGCAGTTCTTC.

This sequence joins TRBV19 and TRBJ2-7; D is perhaps TRBD1 (5 bases). Trimming took 2 bases from V and 3 from J, leaving 8 bases between them. This CDR3 region has 13 residues. Per germline, CDR1 LNHDA and CDR2 SQIVND (reference sequence). CDR3: CASSIPGNYEQYF. CDR3 nucleotides: TGTGCCAGTAGTATACCAGGGAACTACGAGCAGTACTTC.

The chain combines TRBV11-1 with TRBJ2-1, with TRBD1 identical over 9 bases. CDR3 size: 15 residues. V lost 5 bases to trimming and J lost 4 bases; unmatched junction nucleotides: 6. The germline CDR1 and CDR2 sequences are SGHAT and FQDESV (reference sequence). The CDR3 DNA reads as TGTGCCAGCAGCCATAGGACAGGGGTTTACAATGAGCAGTTCTTC. Translation: CASSHRTGVYNEQFF.

The rearrangement joins TRBV5-6 to TRBJ1-2, with D unresolved. The germline V gene encodes CDR1 SGHDT and CDR2 YYEEEE. The V and J ends lost 9 bases and 3 bases respectively, with 18 bases between them. The CDR3 extends over 14 amino acids. As DNA, the CDR3 is TGTGCCACCTCTGGGCTTCGAAGTGACTATGGCTACACCTTC. Translating it yields CATSGLRSDYGYTF.

The chain combines TRBV18 with TRBJ2-7; 11 bases fit TRBD2. This CDR3 is built from 19 residues. Unmatched junction bases numbered 19, after V lost 6 bases and J lost 3 bases. The germline CDR1 and CDR2 sequences are KGHSH and LQKENI. The CDR3 sequence: CASSPSSGTSGRFGYEQYF. The CDR3 nucleotides read TGTGCCAGCTCTCCCAGTAGTGGTACTAGCGGGAGATTTGGCTACGAGCAGTACTTC.

The chain couples TRBV10-3 to TRBJ2-2; TRBD2 agrees at 13 bases. CDR3 length equals 18 residues. The V and J ends lost 4 bases and 6 bases, in that order; junction bases with no gene match: 11. Germline values: CDR1 ENHRY, CDR2 SYGVKD. The CDR3 spells CAISVGTSGIGWAGELFF. The DNA for the CDR3 is TGTGCCATCAGTGTCGGGACTAGCGGGATAGGCTGGGCCGGGGAGCTGTTTTTT.

This chain links TRBV9 with TRBJ2-5; 10 nucleotides align to TRBD2. The V gene's germline CDR1 is SGDLS and CDR2 YYNGEE. This CDR3 is 16 amino acids long. V lost 4 bases and J lost 5; bases outside the gene matches: 11. In nucleotides, the CDR3 is TGTGCCAGCAGCTTCGGACTAGCGGACATGAGGGAGACCCAGTACTTC. As protein: CASSFGLADMRETQYF.

The rearrangement joins TRBV20-1 to TRBJ2-7, with a weak D call TRBD1 (6 bases). The germline V and J ends were trimmed by 6 bases and 7 bases, with 13 bases remaining between them. The CDR3 is 11 residues long. Germline V gene lookup returns CDR1 DFQATT and CDR2 SNEGSKA (reference sequence). The CDR3 region is CSADRDTEQYF. CDR3 nucleotides: TGCAGTGCGGACCGGGACACAGAGCAGTACTTC.